This is a list of T cell receptor beta chains from one sample in a study of cytomegalovirus exposure and HLA in healthy donors. TCRdb's table, derived via immunoSEQ multiplex PCR, lists solely in-frame clones and lacks some. The sample consists of roughly 100,000 clones, 77% of them appearing once. The sequenced material came from PBMCs. These TCRs come from a woman aged 40-49 years in good health and CMV-seronegative. CDR3s include the opening cysteine and the closing phenylalanine or tryptophan.

j_gene,v_gene,CDR3aa
TRBJ1-1,TRBV14,CASSRGGAYTEAFF
TRBJ2-7,TRBV7-9,CASSLVADRGPPYEQYF
TRBJ1-6,TRBV4-1,CASSQTPHSGEFSYNSPLHF
TRBJ2-7,TRBV7-3,CASSLSGGSTYEQYF
TRBJ1-5,TRBV19,CASHGQGNQPQHF
TRBJ1-2,TRBV7-9,CASTPGTGNYGYTF
TRBJ1-1,TRBV6-5,CASSYEGHNTEAFF
TRBJ2-1,TRBV11-2,CASSPRRYEQFF
TRBJ2-3,TRBV9,CASSVGAYTDTQYF
TRBJ2-1,TRBV2,CASSRDRGFHGQFF
TRBJ2-1,TRBV7-9,CASSLGPVSNNEQFF
TRBJ2-4,TRBV6-1,CASSEAHGVGGIQYF
TRBJ2-6,TRBV5-4,CASRVKGASASGANVLTF
TRBJ1-4,TRBV6-4,CASTQDNEKLFF
TRBJ2-7,TRBV29-1,CSVEVQAGDYEQYF
TRBJ2-7,TRBV6-4,CASSDGAGTSGREQYF
TRBJ1-3,TRBV2,CASSVRGAGNTIYF
TRBJ2-7,TRBV9,CASSGGTTGIHEQYF
TRBJ1-1,TRBV10-3,CATNQGQHTEAFF
TRBJ2-7,TRBV6-1,CASSEPGGSGAYEQYF
TRBJ2-5,TRBV1,CTSIEAGGQETQYF
TRBJ2-6,TRBV21-1,CASSKATGGGTGANVLTF
TRBJ1-2,TRBV15,CATSRGDRGDYGYTF
TRBJ2-5,TRBV7-7,CASSSPGQGLGTQYF
TRBJ2-5,TRBV21-1,CASSKGHETDQETQYF
TRBJ1-3,TRBV19,CASTRNWGSGFLNTIYF
TRBJ1-1,TRBV6-8,CASSKLTGSGASPLNTEAFF
TRBJ1-5,TRBV4-3,CASSQDLGRGEFQHF
TRBJ1-4,TRBV4-1,CASSPVAFGVTNEKLFF
TRBJ2-3,TRBV30,CAWIETGKTDTQYF
TRBJ1-1,TRBV6-5,CAGSSVRGNTEAFF